The rows below give T cell receptor beta chains drawn from one sample of a study of T cell responses to AZD1222 COVID-19 vaccine. Profiling relied on immunoSEQ multiplex PCR, and the TCRdb table lists in-frame clones only, not all of them. The sample records tens of thousands of clones, 75% to 90% being singletons. Specimen: peripheral blood, collected on day 0 of AZD1222 vaccination. The source of these receptors is an adult in good health. The CDR3 runs from the conserved cysteine through the conserved F or W. D genes are given only for firm matches. Expanded clones are given a class, and other clones once, few, many or no size at all.

j_call | d_call | clone_size | v_call | cdr3_aa | cdr3_nt
TRBJ1-4 | TRBD1 | . | TRBV3-1/TRBV3-2 | CASSPGQGDEKLFF | TGTGCCAGCAGCCCGGGACAGGGGGATGAAAAACTGTTTTTT
TRBJ1-1 | . | . | TRBV29-1 | CSVEGSTGQTEAFF | TGCAGCGTTGAAGGTTCGACAGGTCAGACTGAAGCTTTCTTT
TRBJ1-6 | . | . | TRBV28 | CASGQIGSLSPLHF | TGTGCCAGCGGCCAGATCGGCTCCCTTTCGCCCCTCCACTTT
TRBJ1-5 | . | . | TRBV20-1 | CSASFLGAQHF | TGCAGTGCTAGTTTTCTCGGGGCCCAGCATTTT
TRBJ1-3 | TRBD1 | . | TRBV19 | CASSRGTDSGNTIYF | TGTGCCAGTAGTAGGGGGACAGACTCTGGAAACACCATATATTTT
TRBJ2-1 | TRBD1 | . | TRBV4-1 | CASSQDWTGESPEQFF | TGCGCCAGCAGCCAAGATTGGACAGGGGAATCACCTGAGCAGTTCTTC
TRBJ1-1 | . | . | TRBV27 | CASRYSTSAFEAFF | TGTGCCAGCAGATATTCAACCTCGGCTTTTGAAGCTTTCTTT
TRBJ2-3 | TRBD2 | . | TRBV24-1 | CATSDLVAGITDTQYF | TGTGCCACCAGTGATTTGGTAGCGGGAATTACAGATACGCAGTATTTT
TRBJ2-3 | TRBD1 | . | TRBV24-1 | CATSDSGTGGPDTQYF | TGTGCCACCAGTGATTCCGGGACAGGGGGCCCAGATACGCAGTATTTT
TRBJ1-2 | . | once | TRBV29-1 | CSVLDSTYYGYTF | TGCAGCGTTCTCGACAGCACCTACTATGGCTACACCTTC
TRBJ2-7 | TRBD1 | . | TRBV30 | CAWSINYRGIAYEQYF | TGTGCCTGGTCAATCAACTACAGGGGCATAGCCTACGAGCAGTACTTC
TRBJ2-3 | . | . | TRBV5-1 | CASSPGLSTDTQYF | TGCGCCAGCAGCCCAGGACTAAGCACAGATACGCAGTATTTT
TRBJ1-1 | . | once | TRBV6-6 | CASSYSRGFDTEAFF | TGTGCCAGCAGTTACTCGAGGGGCTTTGACACTGAAGCTTTCTTT
TRBJ1-2 | . | . | TRBV5-4 | CASSREWQDYGYTF | TGTGCCAGCAGCCGTGAATGGCAGGACTATGGCTACACCTTC
TRBJ2-2 | . | . | TRBV9 | CASSVVGSQNTGELFF | TGTGCCAGCAGCGTAGTAGGCTCTCAGAACACCGGGGAGCTGTTTTTT
TRBJ1-5 | . | . | TRBV5-6 | CASSLGGPNSNQPQHF | TGTGCCAGCAGCCTCGGAGGACCGAATAGCAATCAGCCCCAGCATTTT
TRBJ1-4 | . | . | TRBV19 | CASSDDGRDEKLFF | TGTGCCAGTAGTGACGACGGCAGGGACGAAAAACTGTTTTTT
TRBJ2-7 | TRBD1 | . | TRBV4-3 | CASSQGTGGSYEQYF | TGCGCCAGCAGCCAAGGGACAGGGGGCTCCTACGAGCAGTACTTC
TRBJ1-1 | . | . | TRBV2 | CASSELRETAEAFF | TGTGCCAGCAGTGAACTCCGGGAGACAGCCGAAGCTTTCTTT
TRBJ2-7 | . | . | TRBV12-3/TRBV12-4 | CASTPGGNYEQYF | TGTGCCAGCACCCCAGGGGGGAACTACGAGCAGTACTTC
TRBJ2-3 | TRBD2 | . | TRBV9 | CASSDGTSGRDTQYF | TGTGCCAGCAGCGACGGGACTAGCGGGCGGGATACGCAGTATTTT
TRBJ1-6 | TRBD1 | . | TRBV11-2 | CASSLVPRQGVSPLHF | TGTGCCAGCAGCTTAGTTCCCCGACAGGGGGTTTCACCCCTCCACTTT
TRBJ2-7 | TRBD2 | . | TRBV18 | CASSPQSGGSYEQYF | TGTGCCAGCTCACCGCAAAGCGGGGGCTCCTACGAGCAGTACTTC
TRBJ1-1 | . | . | TRBV6-2/TRBV6-3 | CASSYLGSPGTEAFF | TGTGCCAGCAGTTACCTTGGGAGTCCGGGCACTGAAGCTTTCTTT
TRBJ2-1 | TRBD2 | . | TRBV7-9 | CASSPREAGVVEQFF | TGTGCCAGCAGCCCACGAGAAGCGGGAGTTGTTGAGCAGTTCTTC
TRBJ1-6 | . | . | TRBV6-6 | CASSRFGLGISSYNSPLHF | TGTGCCAGCAGTCGTTTCGGTCTGGGGATTAGCTCCTATAATTCACCCCTCCACTTT
TRBJ1-3 | . | . | TRBV24-1 | CATSDSTDGAGNTIYF | TGTGCCACCAGTGACTCTACTGATGGGGCTGGAAACACCATATATTTT
TRBJ1-5 | . | once | TRBV28 | CASNRADLNQPQHF | TGTGCCAGCAATCGGGCGGACTTGAATCAGCCCCAGCATTTT
TRBJ1-1 | TRBD1 | few | TRBV10-3 | CAISDPGQAVGAFF | TGTGCCATCAGTGACCCGGGACAGGCGGTCGGGGCTTTCTTT
TRBJ2-7 | TRBD2 | . | TRBV7-2 | CASSLAFLAGGKDEQYF | TGTGCCAGCAGCTTAGCGTTTTTAGCGGGAGGAAAGGACGAGCAGTACTTC
TRBJ2-3 | TRBD2 | . | TRBV28 | CASSFLRTSGRTTDTQYF | TGTGCCAGCAGTTTCCTTAGGACTAGCGGGAGAACCACAGATACGCAGTATTTT
TRBJ2-1 | . | few | TRBV29-1 | CSVVPLEGADNEQFF | TGCAGCGTTGTTCCCCTCGAGGGAGCCGACAATGAGCAGTTCTTC
TRBJ1-1 | . | many | TRBV7-9 | CASSPSLRNTEAFF | TGTGCCAGCAGTCCATCGTTAAGAAACACTGAAGCTTTCTTT
TRBJ1-1 | . | . | TRBV3-1/TRBV3-2 | CASSQDGGPWAFF | TGTGCCAGCAGCCAAGATGGAGGGCCTTGGGCTTTCTTT
TRBJ2-3 | TRBD2 | . | TRBV2 | CASKWESGRFWNTQYF | TGTGCCAGCAAATGGGAAAGCGGGAGGTTTTGGAATACGCAGTATTTT
TRBJ2-5 | . | . | TRBV6-5 | CASSYSTGAQETQYF | TGTGCCAGCAGTTACTCAACAGGTGCCCAAGAGACCCAGTACTTC
TRBJ2-5 | . | . | TRBV28 | CASSSWETQYF | TGTGCCAGCTCCTCTTGGGAGACCCAGTACTTC
TRBJ2-7 | . | . | TRBV6-5 | CASRVRQLNYEQYF | TGTGCCAGCAGAGTCCGACAGCTTAACTACGAGCAGTACTTC
TRBJ1-6 | . | . | TRBV28 | CASSAGVKNSPLHF | TGTGCCAGCTCCGCGGGGGTAAAGAATTCACCCCTCCACTTT
TRBJ2-7 | TRBD1 | . | TRBV6-5 | CAGRDSAYEQYF | TGTGCCGGAAGGGACAGCGCCTACGAGCAGTACTTC
TRBJ2-7 | . | . | TRBV6-1 | CASSELKRDEQYF | TGTGCCAGCAGTGAACTTAAGAGGGACGAGCAGTACTTC
TRBJ2-2 | TRBD2 | . | TRBV9 | CASSVVLWTSGSPGELFF | TGTGCCAGCAGCGTAGTTCTTTGGACTAGCGGGAGCCCCGGGGAGCTGTTTTTT
TRBJ2-3 | . | . | TRBV28 | CASSSTESPHTDTQYF | TGTGCCAGCAGTTCGACAGAGTCCCCCCACACAGATACGCAGTATTTT
TRBJ2-7 | TRBD2 | . | TRBV3-1/TRBV3-2 | CASSGLVDYEQYF | TGTGCCAGCAGTGGACTAGTGGACTACGAGCAGTACTTC
TRBJ2-7 | TRBD2 | once | TRBV19 | CASSITGGNEQYF | TGTGCCAGTAGTATAACGGGAGGAAACGAGCAGTACTTC
TRBJ2-7 | . | . | TRBV6-5 | CASSYLGGEQYF | TGTGCCAGCAGTTACCTAGGTGGCGAGCAGTACTTC
TRBJ2-2 | . | . | TRBV28 | CASSFSIAAGELFF | TGTGCCAGCAGTTTTTCAATAGCGGCCGGGGAGCTGTTTTTT
TRBJ2-7 | . | . | TRBV28 | CASSLVSSMVEQYF | TGTGCCAGCAGTTTGGTATCTTCCATGGTCGAGCAGTACTTC
TRBJ1-4 | . | . | TRBV12-3/TRBV12-4 | CASSLATEKLFF | TGTGCCAGCAGTTTAGCTACTGAAAAACTGTTTTTT
TRBJ2-1 | . | . | TRBV5-1 | CASSYPGAMMNEQFF | TGCGCCAGCAGCTACCCGGGAGCTATGATGAATGAGCAGTTCTTC
TRBJ2-7 | . | . | TRBV2 | CASSAGLLPEQYF | TGTGCCAGCAGTGCTGGCCTCCTTCCCGAGCAGTACTTC
TRBJ2-7 | TRBD2 | . | TRBV11-3 | CASSPLAGGPGEQYF | TGTGCCAGCAGCCCACTAGCGGGAGGGCCGGGCGAGCAGTACTTC
TRBJ1-1 | TRBD1 | . | TRBV18 | CASSPRWGQGVGTEAFF | TGTGCCAGCTCACCACGGTGGGGACAGGGCGTAGGGACTGAAGCTTTCTTT
TRBJ1-1 | . | . | TRBV14 | CASSSRRGGTEAFF | TGTGCCAGCAGCTCTCGAAGAGGGGGCACTGAAGCTTTCTTT
TRBJ1-1 | . | . | TRBV30 | CAWYETRHTEAFF | TGTGCCTGGTACGAAACCCGACACACTGAAGCTTTCTTT